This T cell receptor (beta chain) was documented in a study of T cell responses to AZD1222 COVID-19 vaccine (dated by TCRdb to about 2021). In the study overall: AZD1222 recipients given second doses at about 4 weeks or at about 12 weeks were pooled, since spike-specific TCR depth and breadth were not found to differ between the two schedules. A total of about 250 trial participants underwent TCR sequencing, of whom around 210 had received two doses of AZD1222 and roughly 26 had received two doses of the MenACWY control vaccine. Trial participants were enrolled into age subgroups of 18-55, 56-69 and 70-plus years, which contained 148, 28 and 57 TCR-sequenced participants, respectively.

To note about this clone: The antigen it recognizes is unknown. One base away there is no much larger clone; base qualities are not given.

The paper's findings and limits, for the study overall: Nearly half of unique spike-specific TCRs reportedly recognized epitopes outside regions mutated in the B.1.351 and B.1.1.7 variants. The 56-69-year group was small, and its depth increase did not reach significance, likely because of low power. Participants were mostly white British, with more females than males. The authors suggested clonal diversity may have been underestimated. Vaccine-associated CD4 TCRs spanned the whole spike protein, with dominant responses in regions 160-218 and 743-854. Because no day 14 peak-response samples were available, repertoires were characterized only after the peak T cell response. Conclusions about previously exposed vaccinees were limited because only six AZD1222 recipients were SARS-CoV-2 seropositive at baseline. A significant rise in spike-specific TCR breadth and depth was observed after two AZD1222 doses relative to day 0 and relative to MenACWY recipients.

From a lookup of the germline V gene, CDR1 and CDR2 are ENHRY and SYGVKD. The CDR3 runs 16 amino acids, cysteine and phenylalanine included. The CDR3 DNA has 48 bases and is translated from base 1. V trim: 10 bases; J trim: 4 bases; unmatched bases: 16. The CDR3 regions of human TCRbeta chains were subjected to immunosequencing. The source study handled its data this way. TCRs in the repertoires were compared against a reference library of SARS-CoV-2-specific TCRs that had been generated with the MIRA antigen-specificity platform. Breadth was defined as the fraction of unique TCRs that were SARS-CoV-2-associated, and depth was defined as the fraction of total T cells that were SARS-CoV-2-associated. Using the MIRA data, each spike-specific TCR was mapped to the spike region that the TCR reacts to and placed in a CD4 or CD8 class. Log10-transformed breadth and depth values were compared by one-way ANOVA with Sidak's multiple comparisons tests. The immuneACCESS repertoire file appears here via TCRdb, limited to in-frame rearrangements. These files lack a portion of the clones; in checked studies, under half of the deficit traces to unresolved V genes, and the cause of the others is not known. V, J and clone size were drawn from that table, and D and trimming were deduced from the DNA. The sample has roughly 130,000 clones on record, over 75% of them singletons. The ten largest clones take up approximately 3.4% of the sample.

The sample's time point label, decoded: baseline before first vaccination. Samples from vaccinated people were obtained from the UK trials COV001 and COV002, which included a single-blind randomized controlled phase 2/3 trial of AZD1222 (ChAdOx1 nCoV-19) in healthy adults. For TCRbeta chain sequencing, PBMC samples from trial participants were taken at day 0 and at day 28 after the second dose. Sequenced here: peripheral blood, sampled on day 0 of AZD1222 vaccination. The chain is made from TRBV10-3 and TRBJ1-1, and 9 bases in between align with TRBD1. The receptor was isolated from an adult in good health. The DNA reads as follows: TGTGCCACCGGACCGGGACAGGGACCTAAGGGCACTGAAGCTTTCTTT. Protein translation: CATGPGQGPKGTEAFF.